The rows below give T cell receptor beta chains drawn from one sample of a study of T cells after yellow fever vaccination. MiXCR, applied by TCRdb to the 5' RACE reads, yields one record per CDR3 protein. The table has 50,000 to 65,000 distinct CDR3 sequences, about 6.6% seen once; the top ten hold approximately 24%. The material was CD8+ T cells not binding an NS4B(214-222) dextramer, sorted from PBMCs, obtained approximately 40 days after the first yellow fever vaccination. The receptor set was obtained from a young man who received the YFV17D yellow fever vaccine. The CDR3 runs from the conserved cysteine through the conserved F or W. The order of the fields is clone size, V gene, J gene, D gene, CDR3 DNA, CDR3 protein. The D gene is left open where the match is weak. Clone sizes are given selectively: once, few, many, or a class where the clone is expanded.

-	TRBV7-9	TRBJ1-6	-	TGTGCCAGCAGCTTAACCGGTCGGGGCTCCTATAATTCACCCCTCCACTTT	CASSLTGRGSYNSPLHF
-	TRBV20-1	TRBJ2-1	TRBD2	TGCAGTGCAGCTAGCGGGGGGGCCTTCGATGAGCAGTTCTTC	CSAASGGAFDEQFF
few	TRBV7-9	TRBJ2-2	-	TGTGCCAGCAGCCAAAGCCTTTTCGACAGATTGGGGGAGCTGTTTTTT	CASSQSLFDRLGELFF
few	TRBV5-5	TRBJ1-2	-	TGTGCCAGCAGCCCCCAGAGTCCGGGGGAAGGCTCCTATGGCTACACCTTC	CASSPQSPGEGSYGYTF
-	TRBV12-3/TRBV12-4	TRBJ1-1	-	TGTGCCAGCAGTTTAGGGGGGTCTGAAGCTTTCTTT	CASSLGGSEAFF
few	TRBV7-9	TRBJ2-5	-	TGTGCCAGCAGCTGGAGCGGGTTAGAGACCCAGTACTTC	CASSWSGLETQYF
-	TRBV5-1	TRBJ2-1	TRBD1	TGCGCCAGCAGCGGCCCGGGACAGGGAACGTATGAGCAGTTCTTC	CASSGPGQGTYEQFF
-	TRBV19	TRBJ2-2	-	TGTGCCACTGATGAGGCCGGGGAGCTGTTTTTT	CATDEAGELFF
few	TRBV5-1	TRBJ1-5	-	TGCGCCAGCAGCTTGTTGGGCTCGAGCAATCAGCCCCAGCATTTT	CASSLLGSSNQPQHF
few	TRBV11-2	TRBJ2-5	-	TGTGCCAGCAGCTTTTCGGGTCACACTGGTGAGACCCAGTACTTC	CASSFSGHTGETQYF
few	TRBV6-2/TRBV6-3	TRBJ2-3	TRBD2	TGTGCCAGCGGCTATCCGGGACTAGTTCCGGAACATACGCAGTATTTT	CASGYPGLVPEHTQYF
many	TRBV6-1	TRBJ2-2	-	TGTGCCGGCTCCGGGACTTTCAACACCGGGGAGCTGTTTTTT	CAGSGTFNTGELFF
once	TRBV4-1	TRBJ2-3	-	TGCGCCAGCACCGATTATGACACAGATACGCAGTATTTT	CASTDYDTDTQYF
-	TRBV29-1	TRBJ1-2	-	TGCAGCGTACGGACGGAGTATGGCTACACCTTC	CSVRTEYGYTF
few	TRBV10-2	TRBJ2-5	-	TGCGCCAGCAGTACATACGACAGTCCCCCGCAAGAGACCCAGTACTTC	CASSTYDSPPQETQYF
-	TRBV7-2	TRBJ2-5	TRBD2	TGTGCCAGCAGCTTACTTAGCGGGGGACAAGAGACCCAGTACTTC	CASSLLSGGQETQYF
many	TRBV5-1	TRBJ2-1	-	TGCGCCAGCAGCTTGGACAGGGCGAATGAGCAGTTCTTC	CASSLDRANEQFF
few	TRBV7-3	TRBJ2-1	-	TGTGCCAGCAGCTTAGGGGACATGGGGGTTGGGGATGAGCAGTTCTTC	CASSLGDMGVGDEQFF
many	TRBV4-1	TRBJ2-1	-	TGCGCCAGCAGCCAAGAAGAGAAGGGTGGGAATGAGCAGTTCTTC	CASSQEEKGGNEQFF
few	TRBV9	TRBJ2-1	TRBD2	TGTGCCAGCAGCGCGGGACTAGCGGCCTACAATGAGCAGTTCTTC	CASSAGLAAYNEQFF
many	TRBV7-8	TRBJ2-3	-	TGTGCCAGCAGCTTATTGGGGGTCACAGATACGCAGTATTTT	CASSLLGVTDTQYF
-	TRBV4-3	TRBJ1-3	TRBD1	TGCGCCAGCAGCCCGGACAGGACCTCTGGAAACACCATATATTTT	CASSPDRTSGNTIYF
many	TRBV11-2	TRBJ2-3	-	TGTGCCAGCACCCAGGGGCACATACGGGGAGATACGCAGTATTTT	CASTQGHIRGDTQYF
many	TRBV6-2/TRBV6-3	TRBJ2-2	-	TGTGCCAGCAGCCAATCACAGGGAACGTTTCGCACCGGGGAGCTGTTTTTT	CASSQSQGTFRTGELFF
few	TRBV11-2	TRBJ2-7	TRBD1	TGTGCCAGCGCAGGTACCGACAGGGGAGCCTACGAGCAGTACTTC	CASAGTDRGAYEQYF
few	TRBV3-1	TRBJ2-3	-	TGTGCCAGCAGTGGGGGGTTGAGAACAGATACGCAGTATTTT	CASSGGLRTDTQYF
few	TRBV5-1	TRBJ2-3	-	TGCGCCAGCAGCTTGATGTTGTGGCAGGGTGGCACAGATACGCAGTATTTT	CASSLMLWQGGTDTQYF
many	TRBV7-6	TRBJ2-1	-	TGTGCCAGCAGCTTAGGAAGGGGTGGGGATGAGCAGTTCTTC	CASSLGRGGDEQFF
-	TRBV6-1	TRBJ1-5	-	TGTGCCAGCAGTGAATCTGGGGTGAGGCCCCAGCATTTT	CASSESGVRPQHF
many	TRBV20-1	TRBJ2-3	TRBD1	TGCAGTGCTAGCCTACCGGGACAGGGAGGCACAGATACGCAGTATTTT	CSASLPGQGGTDTQYF
many	TRBV7-2	TRBJ2-1	TRBD2	TGTGCCAGCAGCCCCGGACTAGCGGGGAACAATGAGCAGTTCTTC	CASSPGLAGNNEQFF
many	TRBV6-6	TRBJ2-7	-	TGTGCCAGCAGTTACGGACAATTATACGAGCAGTACTTC	CASSYGQLYEQYF
few	TRBV4-3	TRBJ1-4	-	TGCGCCAGCAGCCAGATACCGGACCCCGCTAATGAAAAACTGTTTTTT	CASSQIPDPANEKLFF
many	TRBV27	TRBJ2-5	TRBD2	TGTGCCAGCAGCCGACTAGCGGTCAAAGAGACCCAGTACTTC	CASSRLAVKETQYF
many	TRBV27	TRBJ2-6	-	TGTGCCAGCAGTAAAGCAGTGGGGGCTGGGGCCAACGTCCTGACTTTC	CASSKAVGAGANVLTF
few	TRBV15	TRBJ2-7	TRBD2	TGTGCCACCAGCAGTAGCGGGGGCCTGTCCTACGAGCAGTACTTC	CATSSSGGLSYEQYF